The next 12 T cell receptor beta chains were all read from a single sample in a study of cytomegalovirus exposure and HLA in healthy donors. The PCR had 60 Vbeta and 13 Jbeta primers. The table came from immunoSEQ multiplex PCR; TCRdb's copy has only in-frame clones and leaves some out. The sample comprises over 110,000 clones, 70% to 85% of which are singletons, and approximately 2.4% rests with the top ten. Source material: PBMCs. These receptors were taken from a male donor in good health and CMV-seronegative.

This chain links TRBV27 with TRBJ2-2; D remains unclear. The V gene lost 2 bases and the J gene lost 8 bases, with 21 bases spanning the gap. The CDR3 is 17 amino acids. Germline loops: CDR1 MNHEY, CDR2 SMNVEV (reference sequence). The CDR3 DNA follows: TGTGCCAGCAGTTTAATTCATGTGGCTGGGCTTTCAGGGGAGCTGTTTTTT. Translating gives CASSLIHVAGLSGELFF.

V and J are TRBV7-2 and TRBJ2-2, with 13 nucleotides matching TRBD2. CDR1 is SGHTA and CDR2 is FQGNSA in the germline V gene. CDR3 length equals 15 residues. Germline trimming cut 5 bases from V and 7 bases from J; bases unmatched to any gene: 4. CDR3 protein: CASSDRLAGGGELFF. For the CDR3, the DNA is TGTGCCAGCAGCGACCGACTAGCGGGAGGCGGGGAGCTGTTTTTT.

The rearrangement uses TRBV7-9 and TRBJ2-3; D unclear. Per the germline V gene, CDR1 is SEHNR and CDR2 is FQNEAQ (reference sequence). The CDR3 has 14 amino acids. Trimming took 6 bases from V and 0 from J, leaving 10 bases between them. The CDR3 is CASSRQTSTDTQYF. CDR3 in DNA: TGTGCCAGCAGTCGCCAGACTAGCACAGATACGCAGTATTTT.

V gene TRBV6-4 combines with J gene TRBJ2-7; 8 bases match TRBD2. V gave up 6 bases and J gave up 2 bases; unmatched junction bases: 6. This CDR3 has 14 amino acids. Germline assignment: CDR1 MRHNA and CDR2 SNTAGT. Here the CDR3 DNA reads TGTGCCAGCAGGACGGGAGGGTCGGCCTACGAGCAGTACTTC. Its protein is CASRTGGSAYEQYF.

The chain recombines TRBV18 with TRBJ2-7; 13 nucleotides line up with TRBD2. This CDR3 contains 15 residues. V dropped 6 bases and J dropped 4; count of bases not matched to a gene: 6. Germline V CDR1 and CDR2: KGHSH, LQKENI. CDR3 residues: CASSRGLAGAYEQYF. CDR3 nucleotide sequence: TGTGCCAGCTCGCGAGGACTAGCGGGAGCGTACGAGCAGTACTTC.

The chain joins TRBV6-1 to TRBJ2-1; no reliable D call. Trimming removed 6 bases at V and 0 bases at J, with 12 bases between. Germline CDR1 and CDR2: MNHNS and SASEGT. The CDR3 sequence is 15 residues long. The CDR3 bases are TGTGCCAGCAGGATACCAGGCAGCTCCTACAATGAGCAGTTCTTC. Its protein is CASRIPGSSYNEQFF.

The chain has TRBV5-4 and TRBJ2-3; D possibly corresponds to TRBD1 (7 bases). CDR1 and CDR2 from the germline V gene are SGHNT and YYREEE (reference sequence). Trimming left V 3 bases short and J 4 bases short, with 15 bases between. CDR3 length: 15 amino acids. In DNA, the CDR3 is TGTGCCAGCAGCTGGAGGCAGGGGGGAGCAGATACGCAGTATTTT. It specifies CASSWRQGGADTQYF.

This clone was recorded once. The CDR3 DNA follows: TGTGCCAGCAGTTTACAGGTGTATCAGCCCCAGCATTTT. This translates into CASSLQVYQPQHF. V gene TRBV6-1 combines with J gene TRBJ1-5; D might be TRBD1 (5 bases). The CDR3 has 13 amino acids. Germline CDR1 and CDR2: MNHNS and SASEGT. With 5 bases removed from V and 5 bases from J, the gap between germline ends came to 10 bases.

The chain links TRBV6-4 to TRBJ2-3; D possibly corresponds to TRBD1 (6 bases). The V gene lost 2 bases and the J gene lost 0 bases, with 9 bases spanning the gap. From germline, CDR1 is MRHNA and CDR2 SNTAGT. This CDR3 contains 15 residues. CDR3 residues: CASSDGQTSTDTQYF. CDR3 DNA: TGTGCCAGCAGTGACGGACAGACTAGCACAGATACGCAGTATTTT.

In this sample, this clone turned up a few times. J is TRBJ2-6 and V is TRBV7-3; D unclear. This CDR3 comprises 16 residues. Germline V CDR1 and CDR2: SGHTA, FQGTGA. The V and J ends lost 1 base and 0 bases respectively, with 7 bases between them. The CDR3 region has the DNA TGTGCCAGCAGCTTAAGACTTTCCTCTGGGGCCAACGTCCTGACTTTC. This codes for CASSLRLSSGANVLTF. Full variable domain (outside the CDR3, taken from reference TRBV7-3 and TRBJ2-6): GAGVSQTPSNKVTEKGKYVELRCDPISGHTALYWYRQSLGQGPEFLIYFQGTGAADDSGLPNDRFFAVRPEGSVSTLKIQRTERGDSAVYLCASSLRLSSGANVLTFGAGSRLTVL.

A few counts support this clone. V gene TRBV29-1 combines with J gene TRBJ1-1; D is unclear. The CDR3 loop spans 12 amino acids. Germline CDR1 reads SQVTM; CDR2 reads ANQGSEA. Between the trimmed V and J ends, which lost 2 bases and 3 bases, there was a span of 7 bases. This CDR3 reads CSVESADTEAFF. The CDR3 nucleotides are TGCAGCGTTGAAAGCGCGGACACTGAAGCTTTCTTT.

The V and J genes are TRBV20-1 and TRBJ2-7; D is ambiguous. The ends were cut back, 6 bases at V and 9 bases at J, with 12 bases in the middle. The CDR3 loop spans 10 amino acids. The germline CDR1 and CDR2 sequences are DFQATT and SNEGSKA (reference sequence). The CDR3 sequence: CSAKTLGQYF. The CDR3 region has the DNA TGCAGTGCCAAGACCCTAGGGCAGTACTTC.